A single TCR beta chain is shown here with its context. This specimen belongs to a study of blood T cell repertoires in COVID-19. Study-level information: Sites across the United States, Italy and Spain contributed samples from acute and convalescent COVID-19. The cDNA or gDNA used as material had been derived from T cells, B-cell-depleted T cells, or PBMCs.

Germline CDR1 MDHEN, CDR2 SYDVKM. The V end lost 4 bases, the J end lost 1 base, and 14 bases lay between the germline ends. CDR3 length: 16 residues. Per the original data handling: Nucleated cell counts were estimated from reference gene primer amplification. Measured with immunoSEQ multiplex PCR; TCRdb has only the in-frame clones, and not every one. For V, J and clone size, that table is used; D and trimming come from the DNA. The data show hundreds of thousands of clones, approximately 86% seen once. The rearrangement joins TRBV28 to TRBJ2-1; D may be TRBD2 (5 bases). Sample: peripheral blood. This receptor was obtained from a man between 65 and 85 years old with acute or convalescent COVID-19. CDR3 loop: CASSSPAAQSYNEQFF. Here the CDR3 DNA reads TGTGCCAGCAGTTCACCAGCGGCGCAATCCTACAATGAGCAGTTCTTC.